The rows below give T cell receptor beta chains drawn from one sample of a study of PD-L1 blockade in urothelial cancer. Here immunoSEQ multiplex PCR was the method, and the copy in TCRdb shows in-frame clones only, minus some. Altogether approximately 83,000 clones are present, less than 85% being singletons, with the ten largest covering under 9.5%. Material: PBMCs, obtained around atezolizumab (anti-PD-L1) treatment. Source of these receptors: a man in his 70s with urothelial cancer. Both conserved end residues are part of each CDR3.

J	V	CDR3
TRBJ1-2	TRBV2	CASSAGYGYTF
TRBJ1-2	TRBV19	CASTKYAGTVYGYTF
TRBJ1-1	TRBV19	CAARGYTEAFF
TRBJ1-2	TRBV25-1	CASSGAGGGYYGYTF
TRBJ2-1	TRBV6-5	CASRTVGASYNEQFF
TRBJ1-3	TRBV11-2	CASSLDPVANTIYF
TRBJ1-4	TRBV18	CASSQDRSNEKLFF
TRBJ1-2	TRBV19	CASSKTGGAYGYTF
TRBJ2-2	TRBV7-2	CASSSLLAGGPRAGELFF
TRBJ1-2	TRBV7-9	CASSLDTPHHDNYGYTF
TRBJ2-5	TRBV5-5	CASSFKSGETQYF
TRBJ1-4	TRBV4-2	CASSQNEGYNEKLFF
TRBJ1-1	TRBV7-8	CASSSRGGLGTEAFF
TRBJ1-2	TRBV19	CASSIGGNNGYTF
TRBJ1-6	TRBV5-1	CASSLDPSADSPLHF
TRBJ1-2	TRBV6-5	CASSTRQTNYGYTF
TRBJ2-3	TRBV5-4	CASSSPSGSRTDTQYF
TRBJ2-3	TRBV5-1	CASRLDRRSGRVTDTQYF
TRBJ2-7	TRBV4-3	CASSLGGLAGAEQYF
TRBJ1-5	TRBV5-1	CASSSGVGNQPQHF
TRBJ2-5	TRBV6-5	CASSSAGTQETQYF
TRBJ1-2	TRBV6-6	CASRTGTNYGYTF
TRBJ2-2	TRBV2	CASRTGTTTGELFF
TRBJ2-3	TRBV7-2	CASSSSGRAGDTQYF
TRBJ2-1	TRBV4-3	CASSPGSGGRYNEQFF
TRBJ1-1	TRBV4-1	CASSFNSGEGVSTEAFF
TRBJ2-1	TRBV6-6	CASRAGQGAYNEQFF
TRBJ2-3	TRBV7-9	CASSLDGRTSTDTQYF
TRBJ2-7	TRBV18	CASSPLEQGAPYEQYF
TRBJ2-3	TRBV12-5	CASGFRTGGSDTQYF
TRBJ2-3	TRBV11-3	CASSAPSRGDTQYF
TRBJ2-1	TRBV5-1	CASSLVGAISYNEQFF
TRBJ2-5	TRBV25-1	CASSLQETQYF